Each of the 26 T cell receptor beta chains below was sequenced from the same sample in a study of blood T cell repertoires in COVID-19. Some clones are missing from TCRdb's copy, which holds only in-frame ones; the method was immunoSEQ multiplex PCR. The data hold hundreds of thousands of clones, with approximately 80% observed a single time. The specimen sequenced was peripheral blood. The receptors come from a woman between 50 and 59 years old with acute or convalescent COVID-19.

Remarks on this clone: Relative to the germline gene, one junction end is altered; a read error may explain this. This chain uses TRBV28 with TRBJ1-2; unclear D gene. Germline V lookup: CDR1 MDHEN, CDR2 SYDVKM. The CDR3 is made up of 13 amino acids. For the CDR3, the DNA is TGTGCCAGCTGTTTTGGCAGGTGTTATGGCTACACCTTC. Translated, it gives CASCFGRCYGYTF.

V usage is TRBV4-3 and J usage is TRBJ1-2, with TRBD1 matching over 8 bases. CDR1 and CDR2 from the germline V gene are LGHNA and YSLEER. V gave up 4 bases and J gave up 8 bases; unmatched junction bases: 12. The CDR3 is made up of 15 amino acids. For the CDR3, the DNA is TGCGCCAGCAGCCTCACCCGGGACAGGCCTCCGGGCTACACCTTC. Protein sequence: CASSLTRDRPPGYTF.

This sequence joins TRBV7-9 and TRBJ2-2; possibly TRBD2 for D (5 bases). V lost 7 bases, J lost 8 bases, and 17 bases lay in between. CDR3 size: 14 residues. The germline V gene has CDR1 SEHNR and CDR2 FQNEAQ (reference sequence). The CDR3 sequence: CASIREALPGELFF. CDR3 bases: TGTGCCAGCATACGGGAAGCGCTTCCGGGGGAGCTGTTTTTT.

The chain recombines TRBV24-1 with TRBJ2-4; 8 bases align to TRBD1. Trimming removed 3 bases from V and 6 bases from J; junction bases left unmatched: 3. The V gene's germline CDR1 is KGHDR and CDR2 SFDVKD. The CDR3 covers 14 residues. This CDR3 is CATSDPGTGNIQYF. CDR3 sequence (DNA): TGTGCCACCAGTGATCCGGGGACAGGAAACATTCAGTACTTC.

V is TRBV10-3 and J is TRBJ1-6, with D maybe TRBD1 (6 bases). Germline-derived CDR1 and CDR2 are ENHRY and SYGVKD. The V end lost 6 bases, the J end lost 6 bases, and 9 bases lay between the germline ends. The CDR3 is 13 residues long. The CDR3 DNA reads TGTGCCATCAGCGGGACAACTAATTCACCCCTCCACTTT. Its translation is CAISGTTNSPLHF.

The CDR3 DNA sequence: TGTGCCATCAGTGAGCAGGGAAACACCATATATTTT. Protein sequence: CAISEQGNTIYF. The genes are TRBV10-3 and TRBJ1-3; D is uncertain. The CDR3 has 12 amino acids. Trimming took off 2 bases at V and 4 bases at J, with 3 bases between the two ends. Germline loops: CDR1 ENHRY, CDR2 SYGVKD.

The V call is TRBV5-6, the J call TRBJ2-1; tentative D call: TRBD2 (5 bases). In germline, CDR1 is SGHDT, CDR2 YYEEEE. Trimming shortened V by 1 base and J by 5 bases, and 16 bases separated the two germline ends. CDR3 length: 16 amino acids. CDR3 protein: CASSLSGAPSNNEQFF. The CDR3 DNA follows: TGTGCCAGCAGCTTGAGCGGAGCCCCTAGCAACAATGAGCAGTTCTTC.

The rearrangement uses TRBV13 and TRBJ2-3; D possibly corresponds to TRBD2 (7 bases). This CDR3 region has 15 residues. Germline assignment: CDR1 PRHDT and CDR2 FYEKMQ (reference sequence). V was pared by 5 bases and J by 2 bases, with 14 bases between. In DNA, the CDR3 is TGTGCCAGCAGCCCGAGGGGGGGCCCCACAGATACGCAGTATTTT. Its protein product is CASSPRGGPTDTQYF.

A note on this clone: The junction differs from germline at one of its ends, possibly a read error. The genes are TRBV12-3 or TRBV12-4 and TRBJ2-7, with TRBD2 matching over 7 bases. CDR3 length: 12 residues. CDR3: CASSRQRGESAF. CDR3 DNA sequence: TGTGCCAGCAGCCGTCAGCGGGGTGAGTCAGCCTTC.

The chain is built from TRBV3-1 (or the pseudogene TRBV3-2) and TRBJ2-2, with TRBD1 identical over 7 bases. The CDR3 is 16 residues long. The ends lost 2 bases at V and 2 bases at J; junction bases unmatched: 5. The germline CDR1 and CDR2 sequences are LGHDT and YNNKEL (reference sequence). Here the CDR3 DNA reads TGTGCCAGCAGCCAAAAGGGGGCTTATAACACCGGGGAGCTGTTTTTT. Encoded protein: CASSQKGAYNTGELFF.

The V call is TRBV11-1, the J call TRBJ1-2, with D perhaps matching TRBD1 (5 bases). V was cut by 5 bases and J by 6 bases, with 16 bases left in between. This CDR3 region has 14 residues. CDR1 is SGHAT and CDR2 is FQDESV in the germline V gene (reference sequence). CDR3 sequence reads: CASSQRRGADGYTF. The CDR3 DNA follows: TGTGCCAGCAGCCAGAGGCGGGGCGCGGATGGCTACACCTTC.

The CDR3 DNA is TGTGCCAGCAGTTTTTCTAGCAAATCGAGCTATGGCTACACCTTC. Translating it yields CASSFSSKSSYGYTF. V is TRBV28 and J is TRBJ1-2; D ambiguous. The CDR3 spans 15 residues. Germline V gives CDR1 MDHEN, CDR2 SYDVKM. Trimming cost V 3 bases and J 4 bases, with 15 bases left between them.

The chain links TRBV5-1 to TRBJ1-4; TRBD1 agrees at 7 bases. CDR1 SGHRS and CDR2 YFSETQ come from the germline V gene. CDR3 length: 16 residues. With 4 bases clipped from V and 7 bases from J, the junction kept 13 bases outside the gene matches. The CDR3 loop reads CASSDNPGQSGEKLFF. CDR3 nucleotides: TGCGCCAGCAGCGACAATCCGGGACAGAGCGGTGAAAAACTGTTTTTT.

The chain links TRBV5-4 to TRBJ2-3, with 9 positions matching TRBD1. The CDR3 spans 15 residues. Trimming at V came to 6 bases and at J to 3 bases, leaving 8 bases not matched to a gene. Per the germline V gene, CDR1 is SGHNT and CDR2 is YYREEE (reference sequence). The CDR3 loop is CASTIDRGFTDTQYF. The CDR3 coding sequence is TGTGCCAGCACCATTGACAGGGGGTTTACAGATACGCAGTATTTT.

The chain is built from TRBV12-3 or TRBV12-4 and TRBJ1-1; 9 nucleotides match TRBD1. The length of the CDR3 is 11 residues. V was clipped by 11 bases and J by 11 bases; unmatched bases: 9. CDR3 bases: TGTGCCGTACAGGGGGCATCTGCTGCTTTCTTT. It codes for CAVQGASAAFF.

The chain joins TRBV11-3 to TRBJ2-1, with D possibly matching TRBD2 (5 bases). V was pared by 0 bases and J by 7 bases, with 10 bases between. This CDR3 is 14 amino acids long. Germline CDR1 reads SGHNT; CDR2 reads YENEEA. CDR3 loop: CASSLDQRGNEQFF. The CDR3, as DNA: TGTGCCAGCAGCTTAGATCAAAGAGGGAATGAGCAGTTCTTC.

The chain uses TRBV19 and TRBJ1-5; D perhaps matches TRBD1 (5 bases). The CDR3 length is 16 residues. The germline V and J ends were trimmed by 5 bases and 1 base, with 15 bases remaining between them. Germline lookup yields CDR1 LNHDA and CDR2 SQIVND (reference sequence). This chain's CDR3 is CASSVAGGVSNQPQHF. The CDR3 bases are TGTGCCAGTAGTGTCGCCGGGGGAGTAAGCAATCAGCCCCAGCATTTT.

The J gene is TRBJ1-5, the V gene TRBV18, with 7 positions matching TRBD1. Germline V gives CDR1 KGHSH, CDR2 LQKENI. The CDR3 loop spans 14 amino acids. The J segment lost 2 bases and the V segment lost 5 bases, leaving 3 bases of the junction unmatched. CDR3 DNA sequence: TGTGCCAGCTCAACAGGGGTGGGCAATCAGCCCCAGCATTTT. This encodes CASSTGVGNQPQHF. The entire variable domain, with the rest obtained from reference TRBV18 and TRBJ1-5, is as follows: NAGVMQNPRHLVRRRGQEARLRCSPMKGHSHVYWYRQLPEEGLKFMVYLQKENIIDESGMPKERFSAEFPKEGPSILRIQQVVRGDSAAYFCASSTGVGNQPQHFGDGTRLSIL.

The chain carries TRBV3-1 (or the pseudogene TRBV3-2) and TRBJ2-3; 7 positions agree with TRBD2. V trimming: 0 bases; J trimming: 5 bases; junction bases outside the gene matches: 8. The CDR3 extends over 16 amino acids. Per the germline V gene, CDR1 is LGHDT and CDR2 is YNNKEL (reference sequence). CDR3 sequence: CASSQDWGGTLDTQYF. CDR3 coding DNA: TGTGCCAGCAGCCAAGACTGGGGGGGGACCCTAGATACGCAGTATTTT.

The rearrangement links TRBV5-1 to TRBJ2-2, with a weak D call TRBD1 (6 bases). V was trimmed by 0 bases and J by 2 bases, leaving 11 bases between them. Germline V gives CDR1 SGHRS, CDR2 YFSETQ. This CDR3 region has 16 residues. In DNA form, the CDR3 reads TGCGCCAGCAGCTTGGGGCAGGGGATAAACACCGGGGAGCTGTTTTTT. Translating it yields CASSLGQGINTGELFF.

The J gene is TRBJ1-6, the V gene TRBV7-2; D might be TRBD1 (6 bases). Germline CDR1 SGHTA, CDR2 FQGNSA. The CDR3 extends over 14 amino acids. Trimming took off 5 bases at V and 10 bases at J, with 15 bases between the two ends. The DNA for the CDR3 is TGTGCCAGCAGCCAACAGGGAGTAAGGTCACCCCTCCACTTT. Translation gives CASSQQGVRSPLHF.

The chain employs TRBV19 and TRBJ1-5, with TRBD1 identical over 8 bases. The CDR3 is made up of 17 amino acids. The germline CDR1 and CDR2 sequences are LNHDA and SQIVND (reference sequence). The junction had 10 bases not matched to a gene; V was cut back by 6 bases and J by 0 bases. CDR3 residues: CASRSDRGLNSNQPQHF. The CDR3 coding sequence is TGTGCCAGTAGGAGTGACAGGGGCCTGAATAGCAATCAGCCCCAGCATTTT.

This clone was detected only a few times. The chain employs TRBV9 and TRBJ2-2, with D perhaps matching TRBD2 (6 bases). The ends were cut back, 5 bases at V and 7 bases at J, with 12 bases in the middle. The CDR3 spans 13 residues. CDR1 SGDLS and CDR2 YYNGEE come from the germline V gene. The CDR3 region has the DNA TGTGCCAGCAGAAGGGACTTAGGCGGGGAGCTGTTTTTT. Translated, it gives CASRRDLGGELFF.

The chain couples TRBV28 to TRBJ2-1, with 12 bases lining up with TRBD2. Germline CDR1 is MDHEN and CDR2 is SYDVKM. V trimming: 4 bases; J trimming: 3 bases; junction bases outside the gene matches: 7. This CDR3 comprises 17 residues. CDR3 amino acids: CASSSGLAGLGYNEQFF. As DNA, the CDR3 is TGTGCCAGCAGTTCCGGACTAGCGGGGCTAGGCTACAATGAGCAGTTCTTC.

The gene calls are TRBV7-6 and TRBJ2-5, with 7 positions matching TRBD2. V gave up 1 base and J gave up 2 bases; unmatched junction bases: 10. This CDR3 has 17 amino acids. Per germline, CDR1 SGHVS and CDR2 FNYEAQ. The CDR3 loop reads CASSLVAPGGTQETQYF. DNA for the CDR3: TGTGCCAGCAGCTTAGTGGCTCCCGGGGGGACTCAAGAGACCCAGTACTTC.

As concerns this clone: Other DNA sequences in this specimen translate into the identical CDR3. The rearrangement links TRBV6-1 to TRBJ2-1; 9 bases map to TRBD1. CDR3 size: 15 residues. Germline loops: CDR1 MNHNS, CDR2 SASEGT. V gave up 1 base and J gave up 4 bases; unmatched junction bases: 2. CDR3 sequence (DNA): TGTGCCAGCAGTGAAGGGACAGGGGCTTACAATGAGCAGTTCTTC. Its protein product is CASSEGTGAYNEQFF.